Each of the 29 T cell receptor beta chains below was sequenced from the same sample in a study of spatial heterogeneity in lung cancer. TCRdb reprocessed the 5' RACE reads with MiXCR, giving one entry per CDR3 protein. The sample carries more than 95,000 distinct CDR3 sequences, roughly an eighth recorded once. The time point: blood at routine non-recurrence follow-up after resection. Unsorted whole RNA of tumor, nontumor lung or frozen PBMC was sequenced. This material consisted of PBMCs, taken at follow-up. These receptors were obtained from a male donor with early-stage non-small cell lung cancer.

The chain links TRBV7-2 to TRBJ2-7; 7 positions agree with TRBD1. In germline, CDR1 is SGHTA, CDR2 FQGNSA. There are 15 residues in the CDR3. V trimming: 5 bases; J trimming: 0 bases; junction bases outside the gene matches: 7. The CDR3 nucleotides are TGTGCCAGCAGCCCCCGGACAGGCCTCTCCTACGAGCAGTACTTC. Translated, it gives CASSPRTGLSYEQYF.

V and J are TRBV10-1 and TRBJ2-1, with D tentatively TRBD1 (6 bases). V was clipped by 8 bases and J by 6 bases, with 14 bases between them. Germline loops: CDR1 WNHNN, CDR2 SYGVQD (reference sequence). This CDR3 is 13 amino acids long. The CDR3 DNA is TGCGCCAGCGGGCAAAAACAGGGCAATGAGCAGTTCTTC. Protein product: CASGQKQGNEQFF.

In this sample, this clonotype turned up a few times. The genes are TRBV28 and TRBJ1-3; D might be TRBD1 (5 bases). Germline V lookup: CDR1 MDHEN, CDR2 SYDVKM. The CDR3 covers 13 residues. Trimming took 3 bases from V and 2 from J, leaving 5 bases between them. The CDR3 is CASSLDTGNTIYF. The CDR3 DNA is TGTGCCAGCAGTTTGGACACTGGAAACACCATATATTTT. Using reference TRBV28 and TRBJ1-3 for the parts outside the CDR3, the full variable domain is DVKVTQSSRYLVKRTGEKVFLECVQDMDHENMFWYRQDPGLGLRLIYFSYDVKMKEKGDIPEGYSVSREKKERFSLILESASTNQTSMYLCASSLDTGNTIYFGEGSWLTVV.

This clonotype was counted ten times or more. This chain connects TRBV27 to TRBJ1-1, with D maybe TRBD1 (6 bases). The CDR3 is 14 amino acids. CDR1 is MNHEY, CDR2 SMNVEV, per germline (reference sequence). V lost 7 bases and J lost 1, with 13 bases in between. Here the CDR3 reads CASNTQGPNTEAFF. The CDR3, as DNA: TGTGCCAGCAACACACAGGGACCGAACACTGAAGCTTTCTTT.

The rearrangement joins TRBV28 to TRBJ1-2; D is unclear. V was shortened by 4 bases and J by 8 bases, with 8 bases between the two germline ends. Germline assignment: CDR1 MDHEN and CDR2 SYDVKM. This CDR3 comprises 11 residues. The DNA for the CDR3 is TGTGCCAGCAGTTCCCCGACGGGCTACACCTTC. Its translation: CASSSPTGYTF.

This clonotype was found many times. V gene TRBV28 combines with J gene TRBJ1-5; 8 bases are shared with TRBD1. CDR3 length equals 15 residues. V dropped 6 bases and J dropped 3; count of bases not matched to a gene: 7. Germline loops: CDR1 MDHEN, CDR2 SYDVKM. The CDR3 region is CASSRGTGNNQPQHF. The CDR3 DNA is TGTGCCAGCAGCCGAGGGACAGGCAACAATCAGCCCCAGCATTTT.

In its sample, this clonotype was seen a few times. The chain combines TRBV5-1 with TRBJ2-3; D not certain. The length of the CDR3 is 16 residues. V gave up 0 bases and J gave up 0 bases, with 11 bases separating them. The germline V gene has CDR1 SGHRS and CDR2 YFSETQ. CDR3: CASSLGTTTSTDTQYF. For the CDR3, the DNA is TGCGCCAGCAGCTTGGGGACGACCACTAGCACAGATACGCAGTATTTT.

This clonotype appeared many times. The chain links TRBV28 to TRBJ2-2; possibly TRBD2 for D (6 bases). CDR1 MDHEN and CDR2 SYDVKM come from the germline V gene. The CDR3 runs to 16 residues. V shed 8 bases and J shed 8 bases, with 24 bases lying between them. The CDR3 DNA follows: TGTGCCAGCGTCGGGGCGGGACGGATGTTTAGTGGGGAGCTGTTTTTT. Its translation: CASVGAGRMFSGELFF. Filled out from reference TRBV28 and TRBJ2-2, the complete variable domain reads DVKVTQSSRYLVKRTGEKVFLECVQDMDHENMFWYRQDPGLGLRLIYFSYDVKMKEKGDIPEGYSVSREKKERFSLILESASTNQTSMYLCASVGAGRMFSGELFFGEGSRLTVL.

This clonotype was seen a few times. V and J are TRBV9 and TRBJ2-7; 7 bases align to TRBD1. The CDR3 sequence is 15 residues long. J lost 3 bases, V lost 0 bases, and 6 bases had no gene match. CDR1 SGDLS and CDR2 YYNGEE come from the germline V gene. This CDR3 is CASSVGTGTVYEQYF. CDR3 bases: TGTGCCAGCAGCGTAGGAACCGGGACAGTCTACGAGCAGTACTTC.

V gene TRBV27 combines with J gene TRBJ2-1, with D possibly matching TRBD2 (6 bases). The germline V and J ends were trimmed by 5 bases and 4 bases, with 18 bases remaining between them. This CDR3 is 16 amino acids long. From germline, CDR1 is MNHEY and CDR2 SMNVEV (reference sequence). DNA of the CDR3: TGTGCCAGCAGTCGGGATAGCGGAATGGGTTACAATGAGCAGTTCTTC. It yields the protein CASSRDSGMGYNEQFF.

This clonotype was found a few times. The genes are TRBV14 and TRBJ2-1; 10 bases match TRBD2. This CDR3 spans 19 amino acids. V was pared by 8 bases and J by 0 bases, with 16 bases of the junction left unmatched. Germline V lookup: CDR1 SGHDN, CDR2 FVKESK. In DNA, the CDR3 is TGTGCCAGCGGACCTACTAGCGGGGTCCCTTTCAGCTCCTACAATGAGCAGTTCTTC. This encodes CASGPTSGVPFSSYNEQFF.

This clonotype came up many times. The gene calls are TRBV12-3 or TRBV12-4 and TRBJ2-7; 9 positions match TRBD1. Trimming at V came to 6 bases and at J to 4 bases, leaving 10 bases not matched to a gene. The CDR3 loop spans 15 amino acids. CDR3 sequence: CASRHRDRVEYEQYF. Written as DNA, the CDR3 is TGTGCCAGCAGACACCGGGACAGGGTGGAATACGAGCAGTACTTC.

This clonotype was seen only a few times. V is TRBV10-2 and J is TRBJ2-3; 9 bases match TRBD1. The CDR3 is 16 residues long. With V trimmed by 6 bases and J by 5 bases, 12 bases remained unmatched. Germline CDR1 and CDR2: WSHSY and SAAADI. CDR3 DNA: TGCGCCAGCAGCGCGGACAGGGGCTCACACAGAGATACGCAGTATTTT. Its protein is CASSADRGSHRDTQYF.

At least ten counts were recorded for this clonotype. This chain uses TRBV4-2 with TRBJ1-2; 7 bases line up with TRBD1. The J segment lost 6 bases and the V segment lost 1 base, leaving 5 bases of the junction unmatched. This CDR3 contains 14 residues. Germline CDR1 reads LGHNA; CDR2 reads YNFKEQ. The CDR3 region is CASSQAYRGNGYTF. The CDR3 coding sequence is TGTGCCAGCAGCCAAGCTTACAGGGGCAATGGCTACACCTTC.

The chain has TRBV20-1 and TRBJ2-3; 7 nucleotides line up with TRBD1. Germline CDR1 reads DFQATT; CDR2 reads SNEGSKA (reference sequence). V dropped 5 bases and J dropped 2; count of bases not matched to a gene: 13. CDR3 length: 16 amino acids. CDR3 nucleotide sequence: TGCAGTGCTCTCATCAGGGGACAGAGACACACAGATACGCAGTATTTT. Amino acid sequence: CSALIRGQRHTDTQYF.

For the CDR3, the DNA is TGCAGTGCTAGTAGACTTGGGGGCTACAATGAGCAGTTCTTC. Translated, it gives CSASRLGGYNEQFF. This chain uses TRBV20-1 with TRBJ2-1; D is tentatively TRBD1 or TRBD2 (5 bases each). Germline V gene lookup returns CDR1 DFQATT and CDR2 SNEGSKA (reference sequence). CDR3 size: 14 residues. Trimming removed 3 bases at V and 3 bases at J, with 12 bases between.

This clonotype has at least ten counts. The chain carries TRBV5-1 and TRBJ2-1, with no clear D. CDR3 length equals 16 residues. V lost 0 bases and J 0 bases, leaving 10 bases between the germline ends. Germline loops: CDR1 SGHRS, CDR2 YFSETQ. The CDR3: CASSLAVQSSYNEQFF. The CDR3 DNA follows: TGCGCCAGCAGCTTGGCGGTACAAAGCTCCTACAATGAGCAGTTCTTC.

This clonotype was recorded a few times. The chain has TRBV11-3 and TRBJ1-1; D remains unclear. The CDR3 contains 12 residues. V was cut by 0 bases and J by 7 bases, with 6 bases left in between. The germline V gene encodes CDR1 SGHNT and CDR2 YENEEA. CDR3 region: CASSLDEREAFF. In DNA, the CDR3 is TGTGCCAGCAGCTTAGATGAGCGTGAAGCTTTCTTT.

This clonotype occurred many times. The DNA for the CDR3 is TGCAGTGCTACACGACCACCAGATACGCAGTATTTT. Translating gives CSATRPPDTQYF. The V call is TRBV20-1, the J call TRBJ2-3; D is ambiguous. Germline lookup yields CDR1 DFQATT and CDR2 SNEGSKA (reference sequence). Trimming left V 4 bases short and J 4 bases short, with 9 bases between. The CDR3 loop spans 12 amino acids.

This clonotype has a handful of counts. The chain uses TRBV7-8 and TRBJ1-2; 9 bases are a match to TRBD1. Trimming took 3 bases from V and 2 from J; bases not matched to a gene: 4. The CDR3 is made up of 15 amino acids. Germline CDR1 reads SGHVS; CDR2 reads FQNEAQ. CDR3 sequence reads: CASSFGTGSNYGYTF. CDR3 in DNA: TGTGCCAGCAGCTTTGGGACAGGGTCGAACTATGGCTACACCTTC.

The genes are TRBV11-2 and TRBJ1-6; 9 nucleotides line up with TRBD1. CDR1 is SGHAT, CDR2 FQNNGV, per germline. J lost 3 bases, V lost 5 bases, and 8 bases had no gene match. This CDR3 has 17 residues. The CDR3 nucleotides are TGTGCCAGCAGCGCCGGGACAGGGTTTTTCTATAATTCACCCCTCCACTTT. This codes for CASSAGTGFFYNSPLHF.

This chain links TRBV7-8 with TRBJ1-1, with 9 bases lining up with TRBD1. The CDR3 is 15 amino acids. V was clipped by 5 bases and J by 4 bases; unmatched bases: 8. Looked up from germline, CDR1 is SGHVS and CDR2 is FQNEAQ. CDR3 in DNA: TGTGCCAGCAGCCTACTACAGGGGGCGAGCACTGAAGCTTTCTTT. Protein product: CASSLLQGASTEAFF.

In this sample, this clonotype turned up many times. This chain joins TRBV27 and TRBJ2-2, with D unresolved. Germline loops: CDR1 MNHEY, CDR2 SMNVEV (reference sequence). Trimming cost V 4 bases and J 5 bases, with 11 bases left between them. This CDR3 region has 14 residues. In DNA, the CDR3 is TGTGCCAGCAGTTCTGGCAGTATAACCGGGGAGCTGTTTTTT. Translated, it gives CASSSGSITGELFF.

The chain recombines TRBV7-8 with TRBJ2-5, with TRBD1 matching 8 bases. Unmatched junction bases numbered 5, after V lost 3 bases and J lost 5 bases. This CDR3 has 14 amino acids. The germline V gene encodes CDR1 SGHVS and CDR2 FQNEAQ. In nucleotides, the CDR3 is TGTGCCAGCAGCTTCAACAGGGGGACGGAGACCCAGTACTTC. It specifies CASSFNRGTETQYF.

Many counts were recorded for this clonotype. The rearrangement joins TRBV2 to TRBJ1-1; D may be TRBD1 (6 bases). From germline, CDR1 is SNHLY and CDR2 FYNNEI. The V end lost 6 bases, the J end lost 2 bases, and 13 bases lay between the germline ends. CDR3 length: 14 residues. As DNA, the CDR3 is TGTGCCAGCAGGAGATCAGGGGCTAACACTGAAGCTTTCTTT. Translated, it gives CASRRSGANTEAFF.

This clonotype was seen more than once but under ten times. The chain recombines TRBV11-2 with TRBJ1-1; D not certain. The CDR3 contains 13 residues. Germline V lookup: CDR1 SGHAT, CDR2 FQNNGV. The V gene lost 2 bases and the J gene lost 2 bases, with 6 bases spanning the gap. Here the CDR3 reads CASSLMLNTEAFF. CDR3 DNA sequence: TGTGCCAGCAGCTTAATGCTAAACACTGAAGCTTTCTTT.

V and J are TRBV27 and TRBJ1-6, with D possibly TRBD1 on 6 matching bases. Germline values: CDR1 MNHEY, CDR2 SMNVEV (reference sequence). The CDR3 spans 15 residues. The V end was cut by 10 bases, the J end by 3 bases, with 16 bases between. The CDR3 nucleotides are TGTGCCAAGGAGGGGGGAAACGGCTATAATTCACCCCTCCACTTT. This encodes CAKEGGNGYNSPLHF.

The V and J genes are TRBV5-1 and TRBJ2-1; no definite D call. CDR1 SGHRS and CDR2 YFSETQ come from the germline V gene. The germline V and J ends were trimmed by 1 base and 7 bases, with 12 bases remaining between them. The CDR3 is 14 amino acids. The CDR3 is CASSLKGPVNEQFF. The CDR3 DNA reads as TGCGCCAGCAGCTTGAAGGGCCCAGTTAATGAGCAGTTCTTC. Full variable domain (remainder filled in from reference TRBV5-1 and TRBJ2-1): KAGVTQTPRYLIKTRGQQVTLSCSPISGHRSVSWYQQTPGQGLQFLFEYFSETQRNKGNFPGRFSGRQFSNSRSEMNVSTLELGDSALYLCASSLKGPVNEQFFGPGTRLTVL.

V gene TRBV7-2 combines with J gene TRBJ1-2; 8 positions agree with TRBD1. J gave up 4 bases and V 4 bases, and 8 bases lay outside the gene matches. The CDR3 length is 15 residues. The germline V gene encodes CDR1 SGHTA and CDR2 FQGNSA. Here the CDR3 reads CASSSFRTGSYGYTF. In nucleotides, the CDR3 is TGTGCCAGCAGCTCCTTTCGGACAGGGAGCTATGGCTACACCTTC.